Included here is one T cell receptor beta chain sequence, with context. Its target is not known. Other DNA sequences of this sample code for an identical CDR3. Germline assignment: CDR1 SGHDN and CDR2 FVKESK. The CDR3 consists of 14 residues. The V and J ends lost 4 bases and 5 bases, in that order; junction bases with no gene match: 7. These data are taken from a study of shared clonotypes between healthy human individuals. Points from the study as a whole: What limited the represented genetic and exposure-history diversity was the small number of donors. When compared with the clonotypes that were shared by all four sorted-subset donors, the non-shared clonotypes turned out to have lower generation probabilities. Sharing across a few donors was seen in roughly 5% of naive CD4 clonotypes.

Every donor was a Caucasian adult from Nashville, Tennessee. Libraries were prepared by immunoSEQ multiplex PCR; TCRdb keeps only in-frame clonotypes and omits some of them. Of a few million clones in the sample, more than 90% were seen once. The V gene is TRBV14, the J gene TRBJ1-1, with 7 bases aligning to TRBD1. This receptor was taken from a man aged 18 to 30 in good health. Sequenced input: naive CD4+ T cells sorted from blood. Subset of the sample: CD45RA+ positively selected. For the CDR3, the DNA is TGTGCCAGCAGCCGACAGGGTGGGGGAACTGAAGCTTTCTTT. Its protein is CASSRQGGGTEAFF.